This T cell receptor (beta chain) was captured by sequencing in a study of CD8+ T cells in alopecia areata. CDR3 length equals 14 residues. Germline CDR1 SGHVS, CDR2 FNYEAQ. V trimming: 5 bases; J trimming: 7 bases; junction bases outside the gene matches: 7. Regarding treatment: oral pan-JAK inhibitor, 5-10 mg twice daily. Both peripheral blood and punch biopsies of lesional scalp skin were obtained from patients who had alopecia areata. In regard to this clone: The antigen is unknown.

Study outcomes and limitations: Having one nonresponder leaves uncertain how baseline CD8+ expansion relates to response.

RNA extraction and reverse transcription yielded cDNA as sequencing template. Clones were sequenced by immunoSEQ multiplex PCR, and TCRdb holds only the in-frame ones, with some missing. The sample yields more than 110,000 clones, 45% to 60% seen once. The chain carries TRBV7-6 and TRBJ2-7; TRBD2 matches 11 bases. The sequence was obtained from a human donor with alopecia areata. The sample here was CD8+ T cells sorted from blood, taken at week 4, from a patient treated with tofacitinib. The CDR3 loop is CASSPGTSGPEQYF. Written as DNA, the CDR3 is TGTGCCAGCAGCCCCGGGACTAGCGGACCAGAGCAGTACTTC.